This TCR beta chain was observed in a study of shared clonotypes between healthy human individuals. Study findings and constraints: In this cohort, only blood was sampled, and tissue repertoires likely differ.

The CDR3 covers 13 residues. Between the trimmed V and J ends, which lost 0 bases and 4 bases, there was a span of 4 bases. Germline V gene sequence: CDR1 KGHSH, CDR2 LQKENI. Note on this clone: The antigen remains undetermined. Other DNA sequences in this specimen translate into the identical CDR3.

Some clones are missing from TCRdb's copy, which holds only in-frame ones; the method was immunoSEQ multiplex PCR. The top ten hold about 1.5% of the sample, which has some 1 million clones, approximately 70% seen once. All donors qualified as healthy HIV-negative adults and had experienced no recent acute infections or vaccinations. Memory CD4+ cells were the fraction left after CD45RA+ naive selection. The sequence derives from a young man in good health. The J gene is TRBJ2-1, the V gene TRBV18; D is uncertain. Material: memory CD4+ T cells sorted from blood. The sample's subset: CD45RA-negative fraction. Here the CDR3 DNA reads TGTGCCAGCTCACCACCTGGATACAATGAGCAGTTCTTC. This codes for CASSPPGYNEQFF.